What follows are 17 T cell receptor beta chains derived from one specimen sequenced in a study of blood T cell repertoires in COVID-19. This table comes from immunoSEQ multiplex PCR, and its TCRdb copy is limited to in-frame clones, with some not included. The data show around 160,000 clones, approximately 80% seen once. Sequencing used PBMCs or T cells enriched from blood (not recorded which). Receptors originate from a man aged 50-59 years who had recovered from COVID-19.

The J gene is TRBJ2-6, the V gene TRBV28; perhaps TRBD2 as D (6 bases). V was clipped by 6 bases and J by 3 bases, with 15 bases between them. Germline CDR1 and CDR2: MDHEN and SYDVKM. This CDR3 region has 16 residues. The CDR3 protein is CASRPPAGFGANVLTF. The CDR3 coding sequence is TGTGCCAGCAGACCCCCGGCGGGATTTGGGGCCAACGTCCTGACTTTC.

CDR3 DNA sequence: TGTGCCAGCAGTTCCGGAGGGAACAATCAGCCCCAGCATTTT. Translating it yields CASSSGGNNQPQHF. The chain links TRBV28 to TRBJ1-5; D is uncertain. V lost 4 bases and J lost 3, with 10 bases in between. CDR3 size: 14 residues. Germline-derived CDR1 and CDR2 are MDHEN and SYDVKM.

The V gene is TRBV24-1, the J gene TRBJ1-3; D not resolved. V lost 0 bases and J 0 bases, leaving 5 bases between the germline ends. The CDR3 runs 15 residues. CDR1 and CDR2 (germline): KGHDR, SFDVKD. The CDR3, as DNA: TGTGCCACCAGTGATTTGCGCGACTCTGGAAACACCATATATTTT. This codes for CATSDLRDSGNTIYF.

The chain has TRBV5-1 and TRBJ2-2; D not certain. The V and J ends lost 5 bases and 0 bases respectively, with 11 bases between them. The CDR3 consists of 15 residues. Germline CDR1 SGHRS, CDR2 YFSETQ. CDR3 sequence (DNA): TGCGCCAGCAGAGTGGCCAGGACGAACACCGGGGAGCTGTTTTTT. Translation: CASRVARTNTGELFF.

The chain couples TRBV9 to TRBJ2-7; 9 bases line up with TRBD2. Germline loops: CDR1 SGDLS, CDR2 YYNGEE. V trimming: 3 bases; J trimming: 1 base; junction bases outside the gene matches: 11. This CDR3 has 17 amino acids. CDR3 amino acids: CASSASIAGDTSYEQYF. CDR3 bases: TGTGCCAGCAGCGCGTCAATAGCGGGGGACACTTCCTACGAGCAGTACTTC.

V and J are TRBV18 and TRBJ1-2; TRBD1 aligns across 8 bases. V was clipped by 2 bases and J by 2 bases; unmatched bases: 7. The CDR3 is 16 amino acids. Germline values: CDR1 KGHSH, CDR2 LQKENI. The CDR3 reads CASSPRQGATNYGYTF. The CDR3 nucleotides read TGTGCCAGCTCACCAAGGCAGGGGGCTACCAACTATGGCTACACCTTC.

This chain connects TRBV6-5 to TRBJ2-7, with 8 bases that match TRBD1. Trimming took 4 bases from V and 5 from J; bases not matched to a gene: 7. Germline CDR1 is MNHEY and CDR2 is SVGAGI. The CDR3 has 14 residues. CDR3 sequence reads: CASSSRRGPDEQYF. As DNA, the CDR3 is TGTGCCAGCAGTTCTCGCAGGGGGCCGGACGAGCAGTACTTC.

This rearrangement joins TRBV24-1 to TRBJ2-1, with 8 bases identical to TRBD1. The CDR3 runs 12 residues. CDR1 and CDR2 (germline): KGHDR, SFDVKD. V trimming: 4 bases; J trimming: 13 bases; junction bases outside the gene matches: 5. The CDR3 coding sequence is TGTGCCACCAGTGACCGTGGACAGGGACAGTTCTTC. Translated, it gives CATSDRGQGQFF.

This chain uses TRBV14 with TRBJ2-5; a weak D match, TRBD1 (6 bases). V was trimmed by 3 bases and J by 1 base, leaving 21 bases between them. This CDR3 has 18 amino acids. Germline assignment: CDR1 SGHDN and CDR2 FVKESK. CDR3 protein: CASSHGKWDTLIQETQYF. The CDR3 DNA reads as TGTGCCAGCAGCCACGGGAAGTGGGACACCTTAATCCAAGAGACCCAGTACTTC.

The J gene is TRBJ2-1, the V gene TRBV7-9, with D unclear. The CDR3 runs 16 residues. Germline V gene sequence: CDR1 SEHNR, CDR2 FQNEAQ (reference sequence). V was trimmed by 0 bases and J by 7 bases, leaving 16 bases between them. CDR3 DNA sequence: TGTGCCAGCAGCTTAGCGGCGGAGAGGCTACGGAATGAGCAGTTCTTC. It specifies CASSLAAERLRNEQFF.

The table lists this clone with a count of one. This chain links TRBV11-2 with TRBJ2-3; 9 positions match TRBD1. The V and J ends lost 3 bases and 3 bases, in that order; junction bases with no gene match: 4. Germline CDR1 is SGHAT and CDR2 is FQNNGV. The CDR3 runs 15 residues. The CDR3: CASSLDRGATDTQYF. CDR3 DNA sequence: TGTGCCAGCAGCTTGGACAGGGGTGCGACAGATACGCAGTATTTT.

As DNA, the CDR3 is TGTGCCAGCAGTCTTCGGACAGGGGCCCTACAAGAGACCCAGTACTTC. Translation: CASSLRTGALQETQYF. V is TRBV28 and J is TRBJ2-5; TRBD1 aligns across 9 bases. V trimming: 5 bases; J trimming: 2 bases; junction bases outside the gene matches: 9. This CDR3 has 16 amino acids. Per the germline V gene, CDR1 is MDHEN and CDR2 is SYDVKM.

The chain uses TRBV12-3 or TRBV12-4 and TRBJ1-2; the D is unclear. This CDR3 comprises 13 residues. V lost 1 base and J lost 4, with 7 bases in between. CDR3 region: CASSLVQRYGYTF. The CDR3 bases are TGTGCCAGCAGTTTAGTCCAGCGCTATGGCTACACCTTC.

The chain uses TRBV9 and TRBJ2-4; 10 nucleotides agree with TRBD1. CDR1 and CDR2 from the germline V gene are SGDLS and YYNGEE. The V segment lost 4 bases and the J segment 9 bases; nucleotides outside the gene matches: 10. This CDR3 region has 15 residues. CDR3: CASSPRDRGVGIQYF. The DNA of the CDR3 is TGTGCCAGCAGCCCCCGGGACAGGGGAGTCGGCATTCAGTACTTC.

This sequence joins TRBV12-3 or TRBV12-4 and TRBJ2-7; D is unresolved. Trimming shortened V by 0 bases and J by 3 bases, and 6 bases separated the two germline ends. This CDR3 has 13 residues. CDR3 amino acids: CASSLAAHYEQYF. In DNA, the CDR3 is TGTGCCAGCAGTTTAGCGGCACACTACGAGCAGTACTTC.

This clone was detected ten times or more. The chain uses TRBV5-1 and TRBJ1-1; 10 bases agree with TRBD1. This CDR3 contains 18 residues. Germline CDR1 is SGHRS and CDR2 is YFSETQ. J was trimmed by 0 bases and V by 0 bases; bases with no gene match: 8. The CDR3 here is CASSLALGQGRMNTEAFF. Here the CDR3 DNA reads TGCGCCAGCAGCTTGGCTTTGGGACAGGGGAGGATGAACACTGAAGCTTTCTTT.

The chain has TRBV7-2 and TRBJ1-1, with a tentative D call TRBD1 (6 bases). CDR1 and CDR2 from the germline V gene are SGHTA and FQGNSA. Trimming removed 1 base at V and 0 bases at J, with 18 bases between. The CDR3 runs 18 residues. CDR3 region: CASSLGTGSGFMNTEAFF. The CDR3 coding sequence is TGTGCCAGCAGCTTAGGAACAGGGAGCGGTTTTATGAACACTGAAGCTTTCTTT.